This TCR beta chain was captured by sequencing in a study of cytomegalovirus exposure and HLA in healthy donors. On this clone itself: The antigen is unknown.

The CDR3 is 16 amino acids. The V gene end was trimmed by 0 bases and the J gene end by 4 bases; junction bases not matched to a gene: 2. From germline, CDR1 is WNHNN and CDR2 SYGVQD (reference sequence). Study conclusions and caveats: A later analysis showed that HLA-associated TCR beta chains had undergone more clonal expansion than equally common others.

PCR used 60 Vbeta primers and 13 Jbeta primers. Clones were sequenced by immunoSEQ multiplex PCR, and TCRdb holds only the in-frame ones, with some missing. The profile shows under 300,000 clones, about nine tenths of them singletons. The sequenced material came from PBMCs. The TCR comes from a man aged 35-49 years in good health and CMV-seropositive. The chain couples TRBV10-1 to TRBJ2-3, with 12 positions matching TRBD1. The CDR3 bases are TGCGCCAGCAGTGAGTCGGGGACAGGGGGCGCAGATACGCAGTATTTT. Its protein is CASSESGTGGADTQYF.